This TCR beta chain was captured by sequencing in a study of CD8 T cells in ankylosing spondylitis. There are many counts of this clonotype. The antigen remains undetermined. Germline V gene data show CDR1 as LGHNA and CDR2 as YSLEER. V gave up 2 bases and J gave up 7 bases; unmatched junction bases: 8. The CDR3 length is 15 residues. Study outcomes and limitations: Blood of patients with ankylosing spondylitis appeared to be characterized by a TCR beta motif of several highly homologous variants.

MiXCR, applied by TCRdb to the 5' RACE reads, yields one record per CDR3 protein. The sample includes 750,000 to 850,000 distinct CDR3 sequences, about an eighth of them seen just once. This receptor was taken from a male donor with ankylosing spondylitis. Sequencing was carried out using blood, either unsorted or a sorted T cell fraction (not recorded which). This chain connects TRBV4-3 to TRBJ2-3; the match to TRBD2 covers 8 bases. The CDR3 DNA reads TGCGCCAGCAGCCAACAGAGCGGGGGTGCCTATACGCAGTATTTT. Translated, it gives CASSQQSGGAYTQYF.